Presented here are 19 T cell receptor beta chains from one specimen sequenced in a study of CXCR3-negative and CXCR3-positive naive CD8 T cells (dated by TCRdb to between 2018 and 2021). TCRdb lists the instrument as NextSeq 550. The Human TCR Profiling Kit (MiLaboratory) was used to prepare UMI-labeled 5' RACE TRB cDNA libraries. TCRdb reprocessed the reads; each CDR3 protein sequence makes one entry, and DNA is unavailable. The sample table includes 150,000 or so distinct CDR3 sequences. In total, the top ten clones hold 0.49% of the sample. The material sequenced was naive CXCR3- CD8+ T cells from blood. Explained via the paper, the cell subset or site label denotes: CD45RO-CCR7+CD27+CD95- naive CD8+ T cells lacking CXCR3 (TNR3-). The receptors derive from a human donor in good health. Some clones in this sample may be carry-over from other donors' samples.

The V and J genes are TRBV7-9 and TRBJ2-1; there is no DNA to check the TCRdb D call of TRBD2. Germline lookup yields CDR1 SEHNR and CDR2 FQNEAQ (reference sequence). The CDR3 has 19 amino acids. This CDR3 reads CASSLGETSGSGPYNEQFF.

V usage is TRBV4-3 and J usage is TRBJ2-7. The CDR3 covers 14 residues. Per the germline V gene, CDR1 is LGHNA and CDR2 is YSLEER. This chain's CDR3 is CASSQEVRSYEQYF.

V usage is TRBV30 and J usage is TRBJ1-1; there is no DNA to check the TCRdb D call of TRBD1. The CDR3 sequence is 12 residues long. Germline V gene data show CDR1 as GTSNPN and CDR2 as SVGIG (reference sequence). The CDR3 is CAWSVGRFEAFF.

This chain uses TRBV6-2 or TRBV6-3 with TRBJ2-7; TCRdb calls TRBD1, which cannot be checked without DNA. This CDR3 is built from 16 residues. CDR1 MNHEY and CDR2 SVGEGT come from the germline V gene. Here the CDR3 reads CASSYSPGTGSYEQYF.

The chain has TRBV7-9 and TRBJ1-5; there is no DNA to check the TCRdb D call of TRBD1. CDR1 is SEHNR and CDR2 is FQNEAQ in the germline V gene (reference sequence). The CDR3 totals 15 residues. The chain's CDR3 is CASSGSDRGKQPQHF.

The rearrangement links TRBV2 to TRBJ2-3; checking the TCRdb D call of TRBD2 is not possible without DNA. CDR1 is SNHLY and CDR2 is FYNNEI in the germline V gene. CDR3 size: 15 residues. The CDR3 loop is CASRRLAGDTDTQYF.

The J gene is TRBJ2-7, the V gene TRBV5-6. CDR3 length equals 14 residues. Looked up from germline, CDR1 is SGHDT and CDR2 is YYEEEE. The CDR3 sequence is CASSLSGSAYEQYF. Full variable domain (outside the CDR3, taken from reference TRBV5-6 and TRBJ2-7): DAGVTQSPTHLIKTRGQQVTLRCSPKSGHDTVSWYQQALGQGPQFIFQYYEEEERQRGNFPDRFSGHQFPNYSSELNVNALLLGDSALYLCASSLSGSAYEQYFGPGTRLTVT.

The V gene is TRBV7-3, the J gene TRBJ2-3. This CDR3 comprises 13 residues. The germline CDR1 and CDR2 sequences are SGHTA and FQGTGA. Here the CDR3 reads CASSRDMTDTQYF.

The chain is built from TRBV4-1 and TRBJ2-7; absent DNA, TCRdb's TRBD1 call cannot be checked. In germline, CDR1 is MGHRA, CDR2 YSYEKL. The CDR3 runs to 15 residues. The CDR3 protein is CASSQEIRESYEQYF.

The CDR3 spells CASSPRTSGSNKYF. This rearrangement joins TRBV3-1 to TRBJ2-7; the TCRdb call, TRBD2, lacks DNA for checking. There are 14 residues in the CDR3. Germline-derived CDR1 and CDR2 are LGHDT and YNNKEL (reference sequence).

The genes are TRBV12-3 or TRBV12-4 and TRBJ2-1; TCRdb designates TRBD2, a call that cannot be tested without DNA. The CDR3 consists of 17 residues. CDR3: CASSSPHSGRSINEQFF.

The V and J genes are TRBV28 and TRBJ1-2; TCRdb outputs TRBD1, but without DNA this stays unchecked. Germline-derived CDR1 and CDR2 are MDHEN and SYDVKM. The CDR3 covers 15 residues. CDR3: CASSPPGASNYGYTF.

This sequence joins TRBV7-9 and TRBJ2-3; checking the TCRdb D call of TRBD1 is not possible without DNA. CDR3 length: 15 amino acids. Germline CDR1 and CDR2: SEHNR and FQNEAQ (reference sequence). This CDR3 reads CASSSPGPSTDTQYF.

CDR3 sequence: CASSIWGGGKLTDTQYF. The V gene is TRBV19, the J gene TRBJ2-3; checking the TCRdb D call of TRBD1 is not possible without DNA. CDR1 is LNHDA, CDR2 SQIVND, per germline (reference sequence). The CDR3 contains 17 residues.

This rearrangement joins TRBV14 to TRBJ2-3. The CDR3 spans 17 residues. CDR1 SGHDN and CDR2 FVKESK come from the germline V gene. CDR3 residues: CASSQGPAIHPTDTQYF. The whole variable domain, filled in from reference TRBV14 and TRBJ2-3, reads EAGVTQFPSHSVIEKGQTVTLRCDPISGHDNLYWYRRVMGKEIKFLLHFVKESKQDESGMPNNRFLAERTGGTYSTLKVQPAELEDSGVYFCASSQGPAIHPTDTQYFGPGTRLTVL.

The J gene is TRBJ2-1, the V gene TRBV7-8; TCRdb picks TRBD1, but there is no DNA to check that call. The CDR3 consists of 16 residues. CDR1 is SGHVS, CDR2 FQNEAQ, per germline. The CDR3: CASSLAPDSVGDEQFF. The full variable domain, in which reference TRBV7-8 and TRBJ2-1 provide the parts outside the CDR3, is GAGVSQSPRYKVAKRGQDVALRCDPISGHVSLFWYQQALGQGPEFLTYFQNEAQLDKSGLPSDRFFAERPEGSVSTLKIQRTQQEDSAVYLCASSLAPDSVGDEQFFGPGTRLTVL.

The rearrangement joins TRBV12-3 or TRBV12-4 to TRBJ2-2. The CDR3 extends over 14 amino acids. The CDR3 here is CASGDTGNTGELFF.

The chain couples TRBV29-1 to TRBJ2-5; TCRdb designates TRBD2, a call that cannot be tested without DNA. The CDR3 is made up of 13 amino acids. Germline-derived CDR1 and CDR2 are SQVTM and ANQGSEA. The chain's CDR3 is CSVEGSEGETQYF.

The V call is TRBV28, the J call TRBJ2-3; TCRdb gives TRBD2 as the D gene, but with no DNA this cannot be confirmed. CDR1 and CDR2 (germline): MDHEN, SYDVKM. The CDR3 consists of 15 residues. The CDR3 loop is CASSRLAGVTDTQYF.